This TCR beta chain was retrieved from a study of T cell responses to AZD1222 COVID-19 vaccine. The study, taken as a whole, reports: Once two AZD1222 doses were given, Spike-specific TCR breadth and depth went up.

Deletions cut 1 base from V and 1 base from J, with 4 bases between. The CDR3 covers 13 residues. Germline CDR1 is SGHAT and CDR2 is FQNNGV. Clones were read by immunoSEQ multiplex PCR, and TCRdb kept only the in-frame ones, dropping some. Found here are approximately 190,000 clones, around 94% of them singletons; the top ten hold 3.6%. Worth noting for this clone: What it recognizes is unknown.

Source: peripheral blood, taken 28 days after the second dose of the MenACWY control vaccine. This TCR was sampled from an adult who received the MenACWY meningococcal vaccine as a control. This chain connects TRBV11-2 to TRBJ2-5; unclear D gene. CDR3 residues: CASSLGSQETQYF. The CDR3 coding sequence is TGTGCCAGCAGCTTAGGAAGCCAAGAGACCCAGTACTTC.